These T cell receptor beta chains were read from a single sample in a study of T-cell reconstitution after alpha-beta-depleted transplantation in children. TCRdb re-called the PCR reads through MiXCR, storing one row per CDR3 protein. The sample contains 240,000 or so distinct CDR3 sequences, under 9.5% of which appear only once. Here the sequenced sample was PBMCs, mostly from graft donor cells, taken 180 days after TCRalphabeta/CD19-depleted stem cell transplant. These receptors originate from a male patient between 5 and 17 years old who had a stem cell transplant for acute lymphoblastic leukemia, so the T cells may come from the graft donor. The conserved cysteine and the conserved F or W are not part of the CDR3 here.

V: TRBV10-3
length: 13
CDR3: AISGEGTYNSPLH

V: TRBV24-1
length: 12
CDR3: ATSDLDTGQPQH

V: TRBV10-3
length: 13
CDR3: AISESRPPQETQY

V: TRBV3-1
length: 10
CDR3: ASSGIQETQY

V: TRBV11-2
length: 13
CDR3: ASSPTGLWSYEQY

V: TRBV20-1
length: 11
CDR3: SGGGPSTDTQY

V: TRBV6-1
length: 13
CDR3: ASSGDRGSNQPQH

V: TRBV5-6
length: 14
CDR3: ASSSEWVSSSYGYT

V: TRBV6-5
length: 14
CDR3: ASSYGSRGFNQPQH

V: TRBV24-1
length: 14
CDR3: ATSEHQLGATGELF

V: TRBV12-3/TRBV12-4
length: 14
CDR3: ASTGGVWIRNYGYT

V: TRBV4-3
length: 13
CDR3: ASSQDKYRGAEAF

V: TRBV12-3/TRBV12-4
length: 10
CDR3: ASSLRGIEAF

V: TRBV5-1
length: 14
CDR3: ASSSSQQNHNSPLH

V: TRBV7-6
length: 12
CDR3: ASSLAPSDQPQH

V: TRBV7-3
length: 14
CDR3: ASSSSGELAKNIQY

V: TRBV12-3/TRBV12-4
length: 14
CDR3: ASSLPWREPFYEQY

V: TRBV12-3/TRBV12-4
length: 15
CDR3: ASSLGGGRPMNTEAF

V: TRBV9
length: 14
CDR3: ASSATGVSGSYGYT

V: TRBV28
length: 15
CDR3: ASSPAGTGITQETQY

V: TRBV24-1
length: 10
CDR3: ATSGGADTQY

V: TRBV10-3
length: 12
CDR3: AISERRGNQPQH

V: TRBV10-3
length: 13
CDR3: AISTKTGGDNEQF

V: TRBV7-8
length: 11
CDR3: ASSLARGRGYT

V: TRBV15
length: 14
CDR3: ATSRDGSKSSYEQY

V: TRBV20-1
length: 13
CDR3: SAHQGWDRGREQY

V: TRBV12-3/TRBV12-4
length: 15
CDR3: ASSLMASRSYNSPLH

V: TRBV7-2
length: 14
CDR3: ASRVRQGSGANVLT

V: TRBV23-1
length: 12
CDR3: ASSLQGELAEQY

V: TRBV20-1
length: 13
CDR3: SARVKGRSHNEQF

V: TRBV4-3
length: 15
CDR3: ASSQVPLSGVDDEQY

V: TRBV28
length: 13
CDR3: ASSPTWDGNNEQF

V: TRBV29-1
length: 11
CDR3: SVEQGGGTEAF

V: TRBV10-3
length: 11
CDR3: AIRREPGGGAF

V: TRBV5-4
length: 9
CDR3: ASSLGQTQY

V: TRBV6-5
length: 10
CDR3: ASTPRNTEQY

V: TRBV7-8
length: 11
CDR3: ASSQGPNQPQH

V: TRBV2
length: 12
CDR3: ASSATGGDSPLH

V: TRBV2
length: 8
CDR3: ASGGETQY

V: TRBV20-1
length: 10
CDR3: SAQDRVYEQY

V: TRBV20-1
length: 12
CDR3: SSALGPFLKTQY

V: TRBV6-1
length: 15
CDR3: ASSEAGTGVVLYGYT

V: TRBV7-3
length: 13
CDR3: ASSLPGDSNQPQH

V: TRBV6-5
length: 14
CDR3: ASSLSLGGASTEAF

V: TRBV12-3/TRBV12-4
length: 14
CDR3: ASSLGLGMTDSPLH

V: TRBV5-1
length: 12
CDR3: ASSLEAGTYEQY

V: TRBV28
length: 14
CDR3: ASSLPGTFYNSPLH

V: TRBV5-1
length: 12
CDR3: ASSLTKGADTQY

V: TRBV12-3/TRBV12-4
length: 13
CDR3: ASSLMTGEDEKLF

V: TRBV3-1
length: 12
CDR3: ASSQGQTVYEQY

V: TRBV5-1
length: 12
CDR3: ASSLRARTGELF

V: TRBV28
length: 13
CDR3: ASSSRDRGRNEQY

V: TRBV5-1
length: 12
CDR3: ASSSLGTYNEQF